Below, 9 T cell receptor beta chains from the same sample are listed, as sequenced in a study of blood T cell repertoires in COVID-19. The repertoire was sequenced with immunoSEQ multiplex PCR; TCRdb's copy has only in-frame clones and lacks some. The sample lists tens of thousands of clones, approximately 89% occurring once. The sample comprised peripheral blood. These receptors were obtained from a woman older than 75 with active COVID-19.

In its sample, this clone was seen once. The chain couples TRBV7-2 to TRBJ2-3, with 9 bases matching TRBD2. The trim removed 2 bases at V and 6 bases at J, leaving 12 bases unmatched. The CDR3 sequence is 17 residues long. Germline V gene data show CDR1 as SGHTA and CDR2 as FQGNSA. For the CDR3, the DNA is TGTGCCAGCAGCTTACTGGGACTAGCCTCAGAAGCGGATACGCAGTATTTT. Translating it yields CASSLLGLASEADTQYF.

The V and J genes are TRBV13 and TRBJ2-7; 9 positions match TRBD2. The CDR3 length is 15 residues. Germline V gives CDR1 PRHDT, CDR2 FYEKMQ (reference sequence). V shed 4 bases and J 4 bases; nucleotides not matched to a gene: 8. CDR3: CASSSYSGSMYEQYF. CDR3 sequence (DNA): TGTGCCAGCAGCTCCTATAGCGGGAGTATGTACGAGCAGTACTTC.

J is TRBJ2-1 and V is TRBV18; possibly TRBD1 for D (5 bases). The CDR3 sequence is 16 residues long. The germline V and J ends were trimmed by 6 bases and 0 bases, with 15 bases remaining between them. CDR1 and CDR2 (germline): KGHSH, LQKENI. This chain's CDR3 is CASSRAGNPSYNEQFF. Here the CDR3 DNA reads TGTGCCAGCTCCAGGGCAGGGAACCCCTCCTACAATGAGCAGTTCTTC.

The chain carries TRBV5-1 and TRBJ2-1; 13 bases line up with TRBD2. Germline V gives CDR1 SGHRS, CDR2 YFSETQ. This CDR3 contains 16 residues. Trimming cost V 0 bases and J 7 bases; bases outside gene matches: 4. Here the CDR3 reads CASSLATSGRRNEQFF. The CDR3 DNA is TGCGCCAGCAGCTTGGCGACTAGCGGGAGGAGAAATGAGCAGTTCTTC.

This rearrangement joins TRBV14 to TRBJ1-1; D is uncertain. Per the germline V gene, CDR1 is SGHDN and CDR2 is FVKESK. CDR3 size: 13 residues. Trimming shortened V by 0 bases and J by 3 bases, and 5 bases separated the two germline ends. Here the CDR3 DNA reads TGTGCCAGCAGCCAAGATTTATACACTGAAGCTTTCTTT. Translated: CASSQDLYTEAFF.

In its sample, this clone was seen once. The V gene is TRBV28, the J gene TRBJ1-2; 7 nucleotides agree with TRBD1. CDR1 is MDHEN, CDR2 SYDVKM, per germline. The CDR3 has 14 residues. Trimming at V came to 5 bases and at J to 8 bases, leaving 11 bases not matched to a gene. Here the CDR3 DNA reads TGTGCCAGCAGTCCCCCCGACAGGGAATTAGGCTACACCTTC. Translation: CASSPPDRELGYTF.

CDR3 DNA: TGTGCCACCAGCAGAGTCCGAGGGGGGACAGGGGGCTACGAGCAGTACTTC. Protein sequence: CATSRVRGGTGGYEQYF. V usage is TRBV15 and J usage is TRBJ2-7; 11 nucleotides align to TRBD1. V was pared by 1 base and J by 3 bases, with 8 bases of the junction left unmatched. Per the germline V gene, CDR1 is LNHNV and CDR2 is YYDKDF (reference sequence). There are 17 residues in the CDR3.

The DNA for the CDR3 is TGTGCCAGCAGCTCCGACAGACCCCCGGAGACCCAGTACTTC. Residues: CASSSDRPPETQYF. This chain uses TRBV11-2 with TRBJ2-5; TRBD1 is a possible D gene (5 bases). This CDR3 spans 14 amino acids. V lost 4 bases to trimming and J lost 5 bases, with 14 bases between them. Germline CDR1 reads SGHAT; CDR2 reads FQNNGV.

This chain connects TRBV27 to TRBJ2-7; 8 nucleotides agree with TRBD1. The CDR3 extends over 14 amino acids. V gave up 5 bases and J gave up 3 bases; unmatched junction bases: 6. The germline gives CDR1 MNHEY, CDR2 SMNVEV (reference sequence). The CDR3 DNA sequence: TGTGCCAGCAGTGGACAGGGAAACAGCTACGAGCAGTACTTC. Residues: CASSGQGNSYEQYF.